This T cell receptor beta chain is from a study of blood T cell repertoires in COVID-19. About the research overall: COVID-19 samples from acute and convalescent phases originated in the United States, Italy and Spain. In each case, the material was cDNA or gDNA derived from T cells, B-cell-depleted T cells, or PBMCs.

Original processing notes: Nucleated cell number was recorded as an estimate derived from reference gene primer amplification. Assay used: immunoSEQ multiplex PCR; TCRdb lists only in-frame clones, some missing. V, J and clone size are those of that table, while D and trimming were read from the DNA. The sample gives some 250,000 clones, 88% of which show up once; under 0.95% is in the top ten. This TCR came from a woman aged 25 to 39 with acute or convalescent COVID-19. Sequenced input: peripheral blood.

The CDR3 sequence is CASSEVGGGTGNTIYF. In nucleotides, the CDR3 is TGTGCCAGCAGTGAAGTTGGCGGGGGCACTGGAAACACCATATATTTT. This chain joins TRBV6-1 and TRBJ1-3; D is possibly TRBD1 (6 bases). V was pared by 1 base and J by 2 bases, with 12 bases between. Germline CDR1 MNHNS, CDR2 SASEGT. The CDR3 extends over 16 amino acids.